A selection of T cell receptor beta chains follows, all from one sample in a study of vaccination and CD4 T cells after COVID-19. Antigens for these TCRs are unknown. Via MiXCR, TCRdb re-called the PCR reads, giving one row per CDR3 protein. The sample yields about 19,000 distinct CDR3 sequences, roughly 60% seen once. Material for sequencing was CD4+ T cells from blood, cultured in vitro. The receptors shown here come from a human donor who had recovered from COVID-19. Each CDR3 is given with its conserved first and last residue.

CDR3 length: 13
J gene: TRBJ2-1
V gene: TRBV7-2
CDR3 protein: CASRIDSYNEQFF

CDR3 length: 17
J gene: TRBJ1-6
V gene: TRBV6-5
CDR3 protein: CASSYSIRGAQGSPLHF

CDR3 length: 16
J gene: TRBJ2-5
V gene: TRBV5-4
CDR3 protein: CASSPKARGAGETQYF

CDR3 length: 15
J gene: TRBJ1-2
V gene: TRBV10-2
CDR3 protein: CASSGPYRGRYGYTF

CDR3 length: 16
J gene: TRBJ1-2
V gene: TRBV10-3
CDR3 protein: CAISEDLTGVGYGYTF

CDR3 length: 15
J gene: TRBJ2-5
V gene: TRBV5-1
CDR3 protein: CASSLISGLQETQYF

CDR3 length: 14
J gene: TRBJ1-6
V gene: TRBV14
CDR3 protein: CASSQEEGVSPLHF

CDR3 length: 14
J gene: TRBJ2-1
V gene: TRBV29-1
CDR3 protein: CSVVSPQDYNEQFF

CDR3 length: 16
J gene: TRBJ1-6
V gene: TRBV20-1
CDR3 protein: CSARTRGSSYNSPLHF

CDR3 length: 13
J gene: TRBJ2-1
V gene: TRBV6-1
CDR3 protein: CASSASGYNEQFF

CDR3 length: 16
J gene: TRBJ2-7
V gene: TRBV20-1
CDR3 protein: CSARRWTSFPNYEQYF

CDR3 length: 16
J gene: TRBJ2-2
V gene: TRBV12-3/TRBV12-4
CDR3 protein: CASSPYRVWETGELFF

CDR3 length: 15
J gene: TRBJ2-3
V gene: TRBV10-1
CDR3 protein: CASSESTRNTDTQYF

CDR3 length: 18
J gene: TRBJ1-1
V gene: TRBV7-3
CDR3 protein: CASSLTPSWGAGDTEAFF

CDR3 length: 14
J gene: TRBJ1-1
V gene: TRBV19
CDR3 protein: CASRHLGGNTEAFF

CDR3 length: 14
J gene: TRBJ2-7
V gene: TRBV6-5
CDR3 protein: CASSYRGKTYEQYF

CDR3 length: 14
J gene: TRBJ1-1
V gene: TRBV12-3/TRBV12-4
CDR3 protein: CASSLQGGDTEAFF

CDR3 length: 15
J gene: TRBJ1-1
V gene: TRBV5-1
CDR3 protein: CASSSSGGMNTEAFF

CDR3 length: 12
J gene: TRBJ1-5
V gene: TRBV12-3/TRBV12-4
CDR3 protein: CASSLGDQPQHF

CDR3 length: 14
J gene: TRBJ1-1
V gene: TRBV3-1
CDR3 protein: CASSQDQGNTEAFF

CDR3 length: 16
J gene: TRBJ1-5
V gene: TRBV24-1
CDR3 protein: CATSDTSGTGNQPQHF

CDR3 length: 14
J gene: TRBJ2-2
V gene: TRBV7-9
CDR3 protein: CASSLASGSGELFF

CDR3 length: 13
J gene: TRBJ2-3
V gene: TRBV28
CDR3 protein: CASRTGLADTQYF

CDR3 length: 14
J gene: TRBJ1-6
V gene: TRBV2
CDR3 protein: CASSEEGGESPLHF

CDR3 length: 14
J gene: TRBJ2-1
V gene: TRBV7-8
CDR3 protein: CASSPRLAGNEQFF

CDR3 length: 15
J gene: TRBJ2-3
V gene: TRBV7-2
CDR3 protein: CASRLPGLAGDTQYF

CDR3 length: 13
J gene: TRBJ2-4
V gene: TRBV11-3
CDR3 protein: CASSPRTGNIQYF

CDR3 length: 15
J gene: TRBJ1-1
V gene: TRBV7-2
CDR3 protein: CASSFTGTGPTEAFF

CDR3 length: 17
J gene: TRBJ2-3
V gene: TRBV20-1
CDR3 protein: CSARDYRGSGSGNTQYF

CDR3 length: 15
J gene: TRBJ1-3
V gene: TRBV6-1
CDR3 protein: CASSADRLPGNTIYF

CDR3 length: 14
J gene: TRBJ1-2
V gene: TRBV19
CDR3 protein: CASTVADRFYGYTF